The 21 T cell receptor beta chains below all came from one sample that was sequenced in a study of Ad26.COV2.S vaccination and SARS-CoV-2 variants. Repertoires were generated with immunoSEQ multiplex PCR, while TCRdb's copy carries only in-frame clones and drops some. Among around 450,000 clones, nearly 90% were seen once, and the ten largest hold just over 2.5%. Treatment here: around 19 received Ad26.COV2.S at low or high dose, single or two shots; about 5 received placebo; per-sample allocation not given. Repertoires come from day 63 after the first vaccine or placebo injection. Specimen: peripheral blood, collected in a trial of Ad26.COV2.S vaccine versus placebo. The receptors originated from a person between 18 and 60 years old who received the Ad26.COV2.S COVID-19 vaccine or a placebo.

The chain is built from TRBV4-3 and TRBJ2-7; maybe TRBD1 (5 bases). The CDR3 runs to 15 residues. The V gene's germline CDR1 is LGHNA and CDR2 YSLEER. The V gene lost 3 bases and the J gene lost 3 bases, with 15 bases spanning the gap. The CDR3 DNA follows: TGCGCCAGCAGCCACGACCCCGCAGGGCGCTACGAGCAGTACTTC. Residues: CASSHDPAGRYEQYF.

This clone was recorded only once. The chain recombines TRBV29-1 with TRBJ1-4; 7 nucleotides align to TRBD1. The CDR3 consists of 13 residues. Per germline, CDR1 SQVTM and CDR2 ANQGSEA. Trimming cost V 5 bases and J 4 bases; bases outside gene matches: 4. The CDR3 coding sequence is TGCAGCGTTATGGGACAGATTAATGAAAAACTGTTTTTT. Residues: CSVMGQINEKLFF.

The rearrangement uses TRBV4-2 and TRBJ1-1, with a weak D call TRBD1 (6 bases). Germline V gives CDR1 LGHNA, CDR2 YNFKEQ. The CDR3 is 15 residues long. V lost 0 bases, J lost 1 base, and 9 bases lay in between. The CDR3 DNA is TGTGCCAGCAGCCAAGATCCGGGACAGAACACTGAAGCTTTCTTT. Translation: CASSQDPGQNTEAFF.

This clone was recorded only once. The chain has TRBV14 and TRBJ2-7; D is perhaps TRBD1 (5 bases). The CDR3 covers 15 residues. CDR1 is SGHDN, CDR2 FVKESK, per germline. Trimming stripped 6 bases from V and 0 bases from J, with 15 bases between. Here the CDR3 reads CASSERQLPSYEQYF. The DNA of the CDR3 is TGTGCCAGCAGTGAAAGACAGCTCCCCTCCTACGAGCAGTACTTC.

The chain recombines TRBV5-3 with TRBJ2-3, with 8 bases aligning to TRBD2. TRBV5-3 is an open reading frame whose function is uncertain. The CDR3 length is 18 residues. Losses at the gene ends were 3 bases for V and 0 bases for J; bases not matched to a gene: 12. Here the CDR3 reads CARSSPTRGESSTDTQYF. The CDR3 bases are TGTGCCAGAAGCTCCCCCACGCGGGGGGAGAGTAGCACAGATACGCAGTATTTT.

The rearrangement uses TRBV28 and TRBJ2-7, with 9 bases aligning to TRBD2. After removal of 6 bases from V and 1 base from J, the junction contained 7 bases not matched to a gene. Germline lookup yields CDR1 MDHEN and CDR2 SYDVKM. This CDR3 is built from 15 residues. The CDR3 DNA reads as TGTGCCAGCAGCGGGGTGAGCGGGGGGTCCTACGAGCAGTACTTC. Translation: CASSGVSGGSYEQYF. Variable domain in full (rest from reference TRBV28 and TRBJ2-7): DVKVTQSSRYLVKRTGEKVFLECVQDMDHENMFWYRQDPGLGLRLIYFSYDVKMKEKGDIPEGYSVSREKKERFSLILESASTNQTSMYLCASSGVSGGSYEQYFGPGTRLTVT.

This chain connects TRBV5-1 to TRBJ1-1; D gene ambiguous. This CDR3 is 14 amino acids long. Trimming removed 5 bases at V and 3 bases at J, with 14 bases between. Per germline, CDR1 SGHRS and CDR2 YFSETQ. The CDR3 here is CASSLQTVDTEAFF. The CDR3 DNA is TGCGCCAGCAGTTTGCAAACGGTGGACACTGAAGCTTTCTTT. The full variable domain, in which reference TRBV5-1 and TRBJ1-1 provide the parts outside the CDR3, is KAGVTQTPRYLIKTRGQQVTLSCSPISGHRSVSWYQQTPGQGLQFLFEYFSETQRNKGNFPGRFSGRQFSNSRSEMNVSTLELGDSALYLCASSLQTVDTEAFFGQGTRLTVV.

This clone was picked up a small number of times. The chain links TRBV30 to TRBJ1-1, with 9 bases that match TRBD1. Germline CDR1 and CDR2: GTSNPN and SVGIG (reference sequence). After removal of 1 base from V and 5 bases from J, the junction contained 5 bases not matched to a gene. The CDR3 is 14 amino acids. This chain's CDR3 is CAWSGYRGRTEAFF. In DNA, the CDR3 is TGTGCCTGGAGTGGGTACAGGGGGCGGACTGAAGCTTTCTTT.

The J gene is TRBJ2-3, the V gene TRBV29-1, with 14 nucleotides matching TRBD2. The V and J ends lost 6 bases and 0 bases, in that order; junction bases with no gene match: 23. Germline CDR1 SQVTM, CDR2 ANQGSEA. The CDR3 loop spans 22 amino acids. In nucleotides, the CDR3 is TGCAGCGTGACCGGGACTAGCGGGGGCCGTCCCGGAGACGCATTTAGCACAGATACGCAGTATTTT. Encoded protein: CSVTGTSGGRPGDAFSTDTQYF.

This clone occurred a few times. The rearrangement joins TRBV27 to TRBJ1-1; the D is unclear. Germline V CDR1 and CDR2: MNHEY, SMNVEV (reference sequence). The CDR3 consists of 15 residues. The V and J ends lost 0 bases and 3 bases respectively, with 11 bases between them. CDR3 amino acids: CASSLSNQADTEAFF. In nucleotides, the CDR3 is TGTGCCAGCAGTTTATCGAATCAGGCGGACACTGAAGCTTTCTTT.

The chain joins TRBV19 to TRBJ1-2; 7 bases map to TRBD1. Germline CDR1 LNHDA, CDR2 SQIVND (reference sequence). The CDR3 length is 15 residues. After removal of 4 bases from V and 0 bases from J, the junction contained 5 bases not matched to a gene. CDR3 DNA sequence: TGTGCCAGTAGTAGAGGGACAGACCCTAACTATGGCTACACCTTC. Its protein product is CASSRGTDPNYGYTF.

The J gene is TRBJ2-6, the V gene TRBV27; no clear D gene. V was cut by 5 bases and J by 0 bases, with 8 bases left in between. Germline V gene sequence: CDR1 MNHEY, CDR2 SMNVEV (reference sequence). The CDR3 consists of 15 residues. CDR3 region: CASSPSISGANVLTF. Here the CDR3 DNA reads TGTGCCAGCAGTCCAAGTATCTCTGGGGCCAACGTCCTGACTTTC. Together with reference TRBV27 and TRBJ2-6, the CDR3 gives the full variable domain: EAQVTQNPRYLITVTGKKLTVTCSQNMNHEYMSWYRQDPGLGLRQIYYSMNVEVTDKGDVPEGYKVSRKEKRNFPLILESPSPNQTSLYFCASSPSISGANVLTFGAGSRLTVL.

CDR3 amino acids: CASSLGLDTGELFF. In DNA form, the CDR3 reads TGTGCCAGCAGCTTAGGGTTAGACACCGGGGAGCTGTTTTTT. The chain uses TRBV7-6 and TRBJ2-2, with no clear D. The V gene lost 1 base and the J gene lost 3 bases, with 6 bases spanning the gap. The germline V gene has CDR1 SGHVS and CDR2 FNYEAQ. This CDR3 contains 14 residues.

The gene calls are TRBV5-4 and TRBJ2-3; no clear D gene. Germline CDR1 and CDR2: SGHNT and YYREEE (reference sequence). The CDR3 totals 12 residues. Trimming shortened V by 9 bases and J by 1 base, and 9 bases separated the two germline ends. This CDR3 reads CATTYGTDTQYF. The CDR3 DNA reads as TGTGCCACAACCTACGGCACAGATACGCAGTATTTT.

This chain uses TRBV27 with TRBJ2-7; TRBD1 matches at 11 bases. The germline V gene has CDR1 MNHEY and CDR2 SMNVEV (reference sequence). With V trimmed by 7 bases and J by 6 bases, 5 bases remained unmatched. The CDR3 contains 13 residues. The CDR3 sequence: CASTGQGAREQYF. The CDR3 DNA sequence: TGTGCCAGCACCGGACAGGGGGCGCGCGAGCAGTACTTC.

This rearrangement joins TRBV6-5 to TRBJ2-5; D is perhaps TRBD2 (6 bases). The CDR3 sequence is 14 residues long. Germline V CDR1 and CDR2: MNHEY, SVGAGI. With 10 bases removed from V and 5 bases from J, the gap between germline ends came to 20 bases. The CDR3 bases are TGTGCCACCCGATGGGGGGTAGCGGCGGAGACCCAGTACTTC. Amino acids: CATRWGVAAETQYF.

The chain couples TRBV2 to TRBJ1-2; D is perhaps TRBD1 (5 bases). Germline CDR1 is SNHLY and CDR2 is FYNNEI. The CDR3 is 13 amino acids. Trimming took off 10 bases at V and 8 bases at J, with 20 bases between the two ends. CDR3 amino acids: CATGTDLSWGYTF. In nucleotides, the CDR3 is TGTGCCACTGGGACTGACCTATCGTGGGGCTACACCTTC.

The rearrangement joins TRBV5-4 to TRBJ2-6, with TRBD2 as a possible D gene (6 bases). In germline, CDR1 is SGHNT, CDR2 YYREEE (reference sequence). V dropped 3 bases and J dropped 4 bases, with 14 bases sitting between them. The CDR3 length is 16 residues. The CDR3 sequence: CASSSGAGNGANVLTF. CDR3 DNA: TGTGCCAGCAGCTCCGGGGCGGGAAACGGGGCCAACGTCCTGACTTTC.

DNA of the CDR3: TGTGCCAGCAGTGAGGCTCCGTTACTAGCGGGAGGAGGCTACGAGCAGTACGTC. Translation gives CASSEAPLLAGGGYEQYV. V and J are TRBV6-4 and TRBJ2-7; TRBD2 aligns across 12 bases. Germline CDR1 is MRHNA and CDR2 is SNTAGT. Trimming cost V 3 bases and J 3 bases; bases outside gene matches: 12. The CDR3 totals 18 residues.

The V gene is TRBV4-3, the J gene TRBJ1-1; D possibly corresponds to TRBD1 (6 bases). Germline V gene data show CDR1 as LGHNA and CDR2 as YSLEER. Trimming took off 2 bases at V and 4 bases at J, with 11 bases between the two ends. The CDR3 runs 14 residues. The CDR3 DNA is TGCGCCAGCAGCCAACACAGGGAGAGCACTGAAGCTTTCTTT. It is translated as CASSQHRESTEAFF.

This clone was observed many times. The gene calls are TRBV5-1 and TRBJ1-2, with no clear D. The CDR3 loop spans 16 amino acids. Trimming removed 1 base from V and 8 bases from J, with 21 bases in between. Per germline, CDR1 SGHRS and CDR2 YFSETQ. The CDR3 DNA reads TGCGCCAGCAGCTTGCTCCTCGGACGGCCAACTGACGGCTACACCTTC. Its translation is CASSLLLGRPTDGYTF.